This is a list of T cell receptor beta chains from one sample in a study of CD8 T cells in Susac syndrome. TCRdb called the immunoSEQ multiplex PCR reads again in MiXCR, with one record for every CDR3 protein. The table shows 330,000 or so distinct CDR3 sequences, with roughly 85% occurring only once. The sequencing sample was made of CD8+ T cells from PBMCs. Receptors originate from a human donor with multiple sclerosis. Both conserved end residues are part of each CDR3. D genes are given only for firm matches. Only some rows state a clone size, as once, few, many or a class for expanded clones.

clone size: .; D gene: .; V gene: TRBV27; J gene: TRBJ2-7; CDR3 DNA: TGTGCCAGCAGTTTACAGGGAAAATACGAGCAGTACTTC; CDR3 protein: CASSLQGKYEQYF
clone size: once; D gene: .; V gene: TRBV12-3/TRBV12-4; J gene: TRBJ2-5; CDR3 DNA: TGTGCCAGCAGAGCTCGGGAGAAGGGATGGGAGACCCAGTACTTC; CDR3 protein: CASRAREKGWETQYF
clone size: .; D gene: TRBD1; V gene: TRBV5-1; J gene: TRBJ2-5; CDR3 DNA: TGCGCCAGCAGACCCGACAGGGTCGAAATACAAGAGACCCAGTACTTC; CDR3 protein: CASRPDRVEIQETQYF
clone size: .; D gene: .; V gene: TRBV7-9; J gene: TRBJ1-2; CDR3 DNA: TGTGCCAGCAGCTTACGTCTGCCCGGCTACACCTTC; CDR3 protein: CASSLRLPGYTF
clone size: .; D gene: TRBD2; V gene: TRBV10-3; J gene: TRBJ2-5; CDR3 DNA: TGTGCCATCAGTGGGATAGCGGGAGGAGTATATTTTCAAGAGACCCAGTACTTC; CDR3 protein: CAISGIAGGVYFQETQYF
clone size: .; D gene: TRBD2; V gene: TRBV20-1; J gene: TRBJ2-1; CDR3 DNA: TGCAGTGCACGGACTAGCGGGGGGTCAGGGCAGTTCTTC; CDR3 protein: CSARTSGGSGQFF
clone size: .; D gene: TRBD2; V gene: TRBV19; J gene: TRBJ2-1; CDR3 DNA: TGTGCCAGTAGTATAGGCGGGAGCTCTTTGGGTGAGCAGTTCTTC; CDR3 protein: CASSIGGSSLGEQFF
clone size: .; D gene: .; V gene: TRBV19; J gene: TRBJ1-1; CDR3 DNA: TGTGCCAGTAGTGCGTTTACAGGGATGAACACTGAAGCTTTCTTT; CDR3 protein: CASSAFTGMNTEAFF
clone size: few; D gene: .; V gene: TRBV6-1; J gene: TRBJ1-1; CDR3 DNA: TGTGCCAGCAGATTCGGGGGGATGAACACTGAAGCTTTCTTT; CDR3 protein: CASRFGGMNTEAFF
clone size: .; D gene: .; V gene: TRBV27; J gene: TRBJ2-7; CDR3 DNA: TGTGCCAGCAGTTCCAGGCTCAGCTCCTACGAGCAGTACTTC; CDR3 protein: CASSSRLSSYEQYF
clone size: .; D gene: .; V gene: TRBV4-3; J gene: TRBJ1-4; CDR3 DNA: TGCGCCAGCAGTCCGAGGGCTGCTAATGAAAAACTGTTTTTT; CDR3 protein: CASSPRAANEKLFF
clone size: .; D gene: TRBD2; V gene: TRBV4-3; J gene: TRBJ2-2; CDR3 DNA: TGCGCCAGCAGCCAAGATTTTCTAGCGGGACCCGATTCCTACACCGGGGAGCTGTTTTTT; CDR3 protein: CASSQDFLAGPDSYTGELFF
clone size: .; D gene: .; V gene: TRBV3-1; J gene: TRBJ2-5; CDR3 DNA: TGTGCCAGCGGTGGGAGGATAGAGACCCAGTACTTC; CDR3 protein: CASGGRIETQYF
clone size: .; D gene: TRBD1; V gene: TRBV7-9; J gene: TRBJ1-2; CDR3 DNA: TGTGCCAGCAGCCAACTCGACAGGGGGCTGACGGGGAATGGCTACACCTTC; CDR3 protein: CASSQLDRGLTGNGYTF
clone size: .; D gene: .; V gene: TRBV7-9; J gene: TRBJ2-5; CDR3 DNA: TGTGCCAGCAGCTCCACGGACAGTGGGATTTACCAAGAGACCCAGTACTTC; CDR3 protein: CASSSTDSGIYQETQYF
clone size: .; D gene: TRBD2; V gene: TRBV28; J gene: TRBJ2-7; CDR3 DNA: TGTGCCAGCAGTTTCAGCCCAGCGGGGTCGGGCTACGAGCAGTACTTC; CDR3 protein: CASSFSPAGSGYEQYF
clone size: .; D gene: .; V gene: TRBV6-5; J gene: TRBJ2-7; CDR3 DNA: TGTGCCAGCAGTTACCGAGGAGGGCCTCTCTACGAGCAGTACTTC; CDR3 protein: CASSYRGGPLYEQYF
clone size: .; D gene: TRBD2; V gene: TRBV25-1; J gene: TRBJ2-2; CDR3 DNA: TGTGCCCTTCGGACTAGCGGGAGATCCGGGGAGCTGTTTTTT; CDR3 protein: CALRTSGRSGELFF
clone size: .; D gene: .; V gene: TRBV19; J gene: TRBJ1-2; CDR3 DNA: TGTGCCAGTAGTACCAGGGAGTTAGGGTATGGCTACACCTTC; CDR3 protein: CASSTRELGYGYTF
clone size: .; D gene: TRBD2; V gene: TRBV20-1; J gene: TRBJ2-7; CDR3 DNA: TGCAGTGCTCGACTAGCGGGAGGGGAGAACGAGCAGTACTTC; CDR3 protein: CSARLAGGENEQYF
clone size: .; D gene: .; V gene: TRBV30; J gene: TRBJ1-1; CDR3 DNA: TGTGCCTGGACCAGGGTAAGCACTGAAGCTTTCTTT; CDR3 protein: CAWTRVSTEAFF
clone size: .; D gene: .; V gene: TRBV9; J gene: TRBJ2-3; CDR3 DNA: TGTGCCAGCAGCAACCCAAAGGAAGGTTCTTCCTACACAGATACGCAGTATTTT; CDR3 protein: CASSNPKEGSSYTDTQYF
clone size: .; D gene: .; V gene: TRBV27; J gene: TRBJ2-7; CDR3 DNA: TGTGCCAGTAGCCCTTCTATGGGCTACGAGCAGTACTTC; CDR3 protein: CASSPSMGYEQYF
clone size: .; D gene: .; V gene: TRBV28; J gene: TRBJ2-7; CDR3 DNA: TGTGCCAGCAGTTTTGAATGGAACAGGAATTTTTTAACCTACGAGCAGTACTTC; CDR3 protein: CASSFEWNRNFLTYEQYF
clone size: .; D gene: .; V gene: TRBV6-1; J gene: TRBJ2-3; CDR3 DNA: TGTGCCAGCAGGAAGATACTTGGAGGGCCCACAGATACGCAGTATTTT; CDR3 protein: CASRKILGGPTDTQYF
clone size: .; D gene: .; V gene: TRBV6-1; J gene: TRBJ1-5; CDR3 DNA: TGTGCCAGCAGTGAAGCTCTCAATCAGCCCCAGCATTTT; CDR3 protein: CASSEALNQPQHF
clone size: .; D gene: TRBD1; V gene: TRBV5-4; J gene: TRBJ2-7; CDR3 DNA: TGTGCCAGCAGCTGGACAGGGGCCGAGCAGCACTTC; CDR3 protein: CASSWTGAEQHF
clone size: .; D gene: .; V gene: TRBV28; J gene: TRBJ1-1; CDR3 DNA: TGTGCCAGCAGTTTGGGGGAGGGGGGAACTGAAGCTTTCTTT; CDR3 protein: CASSLGEGGTEAFF